This TCR beta chain was sequenced for a study of vaccination and CD4 T cells after COVID-19. Study-wide context: Six males and four females, two of them Hispanic, were enrolled as convalescents. Control cultures received a CEFX pool, an HIV-1 Nef pool, or no peptide.

Sequenced with the Oncomine TCR Beta short-read assay was DNA taken from cultured CD4+ T cells. Once CD4+ T cells had been cultured, genomic DNA was extracted from them. TCRdb re-derived calls from the PCR reads in MiXCR, one entry per CDR3 protein. The sample holds roughly 26,000 distinct CDR3 sequences, 36% seen once. This clonotype was seen more than once but under ten times. Its antigen is still unknown. Per the germline V gene, CDR1 is DFQATT and CDR2 is SNEGSKA (reference sequence). The CDR3 is made up of 15 amino acids. V lost 0 bases, J lost 2 bases, and 7 bases stayed unmatched. Time point given: late sampling 161 to 241 days after vaccination in a few convalescent patients. Treatment described: approximately 9-day PBMC culture with coronavirus spike peptide pools or control peptides (ViraFEST assay). IL-2 at roughly 9.2 IU/ml and peptide pools at roughly 10 ug/ml were added to PBMCs cultured at about 2 million per well.

The sequence came from a human donor who had recovered from COVID-19. The material was CD4+ T cells from blood, cultured in vitro, obtained about 7 months after SARS-CoV-2 vaccination. The gene calls are TRBV20-1 and TRBJ2-7; 7 nucleotides agree with TRBD2. This chain's CDR3 is CSARDFSGLTYEQYF. CDR3 nucleotides: TGCAGTGCTAGAGATTTTTCGGGACTAACCTACGAGCAGTACTTC.